The 11 T cell receptor beta chains in this list originate from one sample, sequenced in a study of blood T cell repertoires in COVID-19. Assay: immunoSEQ multiplex PCR; the TCRdb copy retains only in-frame clones and omits some. The data show around 380,000 clones, over 75% seen once. Specimen: PBMCs or T cells enriched from blood (not recorded which). These receptors came from a man aged 25-45 years who had recovered from COVID-19.

This clone was found once. V is TRBV5-5 and J is TRBJ1-4; a weak D match, TRBD1 (6 bases). Trimming left V 4 bases short and J 4 bases short, with 17 bases between. Germline values: CDR1 SGHKS, CDR2 YYEKEE (reference sequence). The length of the CDR3 is 16 residues. CDR3 bases: TGTGCCAGCAGCCTGGGGGACACCGGCGATAATGAAAAACTGTTTTTT. Translated, it gives CASSLGDTGDNEKLFF.

The chain recombines TRBV7-9 with TRBJ1-2; no reliable D call. CDR1 SEHNR and CDR2 FQNEAQ come from the germline V gene (reference sequence). This CDR3 has 9 amino acids. V lost 6 bases and J 6 bases, leaving 2 bases between the germline ends. The CDR3 protein is CASSNGYTF. The CDR3 DNA sequence: TGTGCCAGCAGTAATGGCTACACCTTC.

The gene calls are TRBV27 and TRBJ1-2; no clear D. There are 14 residues in the CDR3. V lost 5 bases and J lost 0, with 10 bases in between. CDR1 is MNHEY and CDR2 is SMNVEV in the germline V gene (reference sequence). In DNA form, the CDR3 reads TGTGCCAGCAGTCGGTCTACTACTAACTATGGCTACACCTTC. Translating it yields CASSRSTTNYGYTF.

This chain connects TRBV7-9 to TRBJ1-2; no reliable D call. Per germline, CDR1 SEHNR and CDR2 FQNEAQ (reference sequence). Trimming took off 4 bases at V and 6 bases at J, with 12 bases between the two ends. There are 13 residues in the CDR3. The CDR3, as DNA: TGTGCCAGCAGCTCCTCGGCAGGTGATGGCTACACCTTC. It is translated as CASSSSAGDGYTF. Supplemented by reference TRBV7-9 and TRBJ1-2, the full variable domain reads DTGVSQNPRHKITKRGQNVTFRCDPISEHNRLYWYRQTLGQGPEFLTYFQNEAQLEKSRLLSDRFSAERPKGSFSTLEIQRTEQGDSAMYLCASSSSAGDGYTFGSGTRLTVV.

The rearrangement links TRBV6-1 to TRBJ1-2; D not resolved. The CDR3 runs 15 residues. Trimming stripped 2 bases from V and 0 bases from J, with 10 bases between. Germline CDR1 and CDR2: MNHNS and SASEGT. The CDR3 coding sequence is TGTGCCAGCAGTGAACTGGCAGGAACTAACTATGGCTACACCTTC. It yields the protein CASSELAGTNYGYTF.

This clone was recorded many times. This chain uses TRBV30 with TRBJ1-6; 7 positions agree with TRBD1. Germline V lookup: CDR1 GTSNPN, CDR2 SVGIG (reference sequence). This CDR3 comprises 11 residues. The CDR3 protein is CGTGKNSPLHF. The CDR3 bases are TGTGGGACAGGAAAAAATTCACCCCTCCACTTT.

This chain joins TRBV4-2 and TRBJ1-4; D unresolved. The CDR3 contains 15 residues. CDR1 is LGHNA and CDR2 is YNFKEQ in the germline V gene. V dropped 5 bases and J dropped 3 bases, with 13 bases sitting between them. Here the CDR3 reads CASSVVQVPNEKLFF. The CDR3 nucleotides read TGTGCCAGCAGCGTCGTTCAGGTGCCTAATGAAAAACTGTTTTTT.

This clone was observed a single time. This chain connects TRBV2 to TRBJ2-5; 8 bases are a match to TRBD2. The V and J ends lost 4 bases and 1 base, in that order; junction bases with no gene match: 5. There are 15 residues in the CDR3. Germline V gene sequence: CDR1 SNHLY, CDR2 FYNNEI. CDR3 sequence reads: CASSVMAGGQETQYF. CDR3 nucleotides: TGTGCCAGCAGTGTTATGGCGGGGGGCCAAGAGACCCAGTACTTC.

The J gene is TRBJ2-2, the V gene TRBV7-3; D uncertain. Trimming stripped 7 bases from V and 3 bases from J, with 6 bases between. Germline CDR1 is SGHTA and CDR2 is FQGTGA. The CDR3 is made up of 12 amino acids. The CDR3 region has the DNA TGTGCCAGCACATCGGACACCGGGGAGCTGTTTTTT. Amino acid sequence: CASTSDTGELFF.

V gene TRBV11-3 combines with J gene TRBJ2-7, with a tentative D call TRBD1 (6 bases). CDR1 and CDR2 (germline): SGHNT, YENEEA. The CDR3 is 13 amino acids. The ends were cut back, 1 base at V and 6 bases at J, with 10 bases in the middle. The CDR3 DNA sequence: TGTGCCAGCAGCTTAGCACAGGGAAGCGAGCAGTACTTC. It translates to CASSLAQGSEQYF.

This chain uses TRBV7-8 with TRBJ2-1, with TRBD1 matching over 10 bases. The CDR3 length is 16 residues. Looked up from germline, CDR1 is SGHVS and CDR2 is FQNEAQ. The ends lost 1 base at V and 7 bases at J; junction bases unmatched: 7. In DNA, the CDR3 is TGTGCCAGCAGCTTAGAAGGGACAGGGGTATCAAATGAGCAGTTCTTC. Its translation: CASSLEGTGVSNEQFF. The variable domain in full, with the rest retrieved from reference TRBV7-8 and TRBJ2-1, is GAGVSQSPRYKVAKRGQDVALRCDPISGHVSLFWYQQALGQGPEFLTYFQNEAQLDKSGLPSDRFFAERPEGSVSTLKIQRTQQEDSAVYLCASSLEGTGVSNEQFFGPGTRLTVL.